The next 26 T cell receptor beta chains were all read from a single sample in a study of CD8 T cells in Susac syndrome. RNA, at roughly 0.45 to 1 ug, was reverse transcribed with random hexamers. TCRdb redid the calling of the immunoSEQ multiplex PCR reads with MiXCR, one entry per CDR3 protein. This sample carries about 150,000 distinct CDR3 sequences, 85% to 95% of them seen once, and the ten largest clones take 0.16%. The sample was CD4+ T cells from PBMCs. The receptors derive from a human donor with Susac syndrome.

This chain links TRBV5-6 with TRBJ1-5; tentative D call: TRBD1 (5 bases). Looked up from germline, CDR1 is SGHDT and CDR2 is YYEEEE. The CDR3 is 13 residues long. Trimming cost V 4 bases and J 1 base, with 6 bases left between them. The CDR3 protein is CASSDRSNQPQHF. CDR3 coding DNA: TGTGCCAGCAGCGACAGAAGCAATCAGCCCCAGCATTTT.

V gene TRBV6-6 combines with J gene TRBJ1-5; D gene uncertain. The CDR3 extends over 10 amino acids. CDR1 and CDR2 from the germline V gene are MNHNY and SVGAGI (reference sequence). V was pared by 5 bases and J by 8 bases, with 4 bases between. This CDR3 reads CASSREPQHF. CDR3 coding DNA: TGTGCCAGCAGTCGGGAGCCCCAGCATTTT.

The table lists this clonotype with a count of one. V gene TRBV7-6 combines with J gene TRBJ1-2; D might be TRBD1 (6 bases). CDR3 length: 13 amino acids. V lost 5 bases, J lost 6 bases, and 13 bases lay in between. CDR1 SGHVS and CDR2 FNYEAQ come from the germline V gene. The CDR3 loop reads CASSATGQNGYTF. The CDR3, as DNA: TGTGCCAGCAGCGCTACAGGGCAAAATGGCTACACCTTC. Together with reference TRBV7-6 and TRBJ1-2, the CDR3 gives the full variable domain: GAGVSQSPRYKVTKRGQDVALRCDPISGHVSLYWYRQALGQGPEFLTYFNYEAQQDKSGLPNDRFSAERPEGSISTLTIQRTEQRDSAMYRCASSATGQNGYTFGSGTRLTVV.

The chain joins TRBV3-1 to TRBJ1-1, with D possibly TRBD1 on 5 matching bases. CDR1 and CDR2 (germline): LGHDT, YNNKEL (reference sequence). Trimming removed 0 bases at V and 1 base at J, with 15 bases between. There are 17 residues in the CDR3. CDR3: CASSQEARGLGNTEAFF. DNA for the CDR3: TGTGCCAGCAGCCAAGAGGCCCGGGGGTTGGGGAACACTGAAGCTTTCTTT.

Only one count was recorded for this clonotype. The chain combines TRBV7-9 with TRBJ1-5, with D unclear. The CDR3 is 13 amino acids. The V end was cut by 8 bases, the J end by 2 bases, with 10 bases between. Germline values: CDR1 SEHNR, CDR2 FQNEAQ (reference sequence). CDR3 sequence (DNA): TGTGCCAGCTCCGGGGAAGGCAATCAGCCCCAGCATTTT. Translation: CASSGEGNQPQHF.

The chain joins TRBV7-2 to TRBJ2-1; D ambiguous. CDR3 length equals 15 residues. Germline V gene data show CDR1 as SGHTA and CDR2 as FQGNSA. V lost 1 base to trimming and J lost 0 bases, with 7 bases between them. The CDR3, as DNA: TGTGCCAGCAGCTTAGAAGCCCTCTCCTACAATGAGCAGTTCTTC. This codes for CASSLEALSYNEQFF.

This sequence joins TRBV6-1 and TRBJ2-3, with 12 nucleotides matching TRBD2. The junction had 9 bases not matched to a gene; V was cut back by 5 bases and J by 3 bases. The germline gives CDR1 MNHNS, CDR2 SASEGT. The CDR3 loop spans 17 amino acids. In nucleotides, the CDR3 is TGTGCCAGCAGTCGGAGAACGACTAGCGGGGGAACAGATACGCAGTATTTT. It codes for CASSRRTTSGGTDTQYF.

The chain couples TRBV6-5 to TRBJ2-1, with D possibly matching TRBD2 (5 bases). CDR3 size: 14 residues. Germline V gene sequence: CDR1 MNHEY, CDR2 SVGAGI. Trimming stripped 5 bases from V and 3 bases from J, with 11 bases between. The CDR3 protein is CASSRGGSYNEQFF. The CDR3 bases are TGTGCCAGCAGTCGGGGTGGTAGCTACAATGAGCAGTTCTTC.

The chain links TRBV5-1 to TRBJ1-2, with D unresolved. With 0 bases removed from V and 5 bases from J, the gap between germline ends came to 11 bases. This CDR3 region has 14 residues. Germline values: CDR1 SGHRS, CDR2 YFSETQ. The CDR3 here is CASSLDPGGYGYTF. CDR3 sequence (DNA): TGCGCCAGCAGCTTGGATCCGGGAGGGTATGGCTACACCTTC. Looking up the rest from reference TRBV5-1 and TRBJ1-2 gives the full variable domain: KAGVTQTPRYLIKTRGQQVTLSCSPISGHRSVSWYQQTPGQGLQFLFEYFSETQRNKGNFPGRFSGRQFSNSRSEMNVSTLELGDSALYLCASSLDPGGYGYTFGSGTRLTVV.

The chain recombines TRBV5-8 with TRBJ1-2; the D gene is possibly TRBD1 (6 bases). V was cut by 3 bases and J by 8 bases, with 17 bases left in between. The length of the CDR3 is 14 residues. Germline loops: CDR1 SGHTS, CDR2 YDEGEE. CDR3 region: CASSWGPPGAGYTF. CDR3 sequence (DNA): TGTGCCAGCAGCTGGGGGCCCCCGGGAGCGGGCTACACCTTC. Variable domain in full (rest from reference TRBV5-8 and TRBJ1-2): EAGVTQSPTHLIKTRGQQATLRCSPISGHTSVYWYQQALGLGLQFLLWYDEGEERNRGNFPPRFSGRQFPNYSSELNVNALELEDSALYLCASSWGPPGAGYTFGSGTRLTVV.

The rearrangement joins TRBV4-3 to TRBJ1-3, with D tentatively TRBD1 (5 bases). Germline assignment: CDR1 LGHNA and CDR2 YSLEER. The CDR3 sequence is 14 residues long. Trimming left V 1 base short and J 5 bases short, with 9 bases between. This CDR3 is CASSQGDSRNTIYF. CDR3 bases: TGCGCCAGCAGCCAAGGGGACTCGAGAAACACCATATATTTT.

V and J are TRBV15 and TRBJ1-6; 11 nucleotides line up with TRBD1. The CDR3 contains 17 residues. Germline V lookup: CDR1 LNHNV, CDR2 YYDKDF (reference sequence). V was pared by 0 bases and J by 6 bases, with 4 bases of the junction left unmatched. The CDR3 is CATSREGQGAGNSPLHF. CDR3 coding DNA: TGTGCCACCAGCAGAGAAGGACAGGGGGCCGGTAATTCACCCCTCCACTTT.

The chain combines TRBV20-1 with TRBJ2-5; D not resolved. This CDR3 has 12 residues. CDR1 is DFQATT, CDR2 SNEGSKA, per germline (reference sequence). V gave up 6 bases and J gave up 2 bases, with 10 bases separating them. The CDR3 region is CSAPDLQETQYF. CDR3 coding DNA: TGCAGTGCCCCTGACTTGCAAGAGACCCAGTACTTC.

The CDR3 sequence is CASSLGDRGRETQYF. CDR3 in DNA: TGTGCCAGCAGCTTGGGGGACAGGGGCCGGGAGACCCAGTACTTC. The V gene is TRBV5-4, the J gene TRBJ2-5; TRBD1 agrees at 10 bases. Germline V gene data show CDR1 as SGHNT and CDR2 as YYREEE (reference sequence). Losses at the gene ends were 0 bases for V and 5 bases for J; bases not matched to a gene: 4. There are 15 residues in the CDR3. Full variable domain (missing parts from reference TRBV5-4 and TRBJ2-5): ETGVTQSPTHLIKTRGQQVTLRCSSQSGHNTVSWYQQALGQGPQFIFQYYREEENGRGNFPPRFSGLQFPNYSSELNVNALELDDSALYLCASSLGDRGRETQYFGPGTRLLVL.

The rearrangement joins TRBV7-2 to TRBJ1-6; perhaps TRBD1 as D (6 bases). The germline V gene encodes CDR1 SGHTA and CDR2 FQGNSA. The CDR3 loop spans 16 amino acids. Trimming took 1 base from V and 15 from J, leaving 22 bases between them. The CDR3 DNA reads as TGTGCCAGCAGCTTAGGAGGCGCGGGGGCCGGACGTCTCCTCCACTTT. Translated, it gives CASSLGGAGAGRLLHF. Based on the CDR3 plus reference TRBV7-2 and TRBJ1-6, the full variable domain is GAGVSQSPSNKVTEKGKDVELRCDPISGHTALYWYRQSLGQGLEFLIYFQGNSAPDKSGLPSDRFSAERTGGSVSTLTIQRTQQEDSAVYLCASSLGGAGAGRLLHFGNGTRLTVT.

This chain joins TRBV4-3 and TRBJ2-1, with 11 nucleotides matching TRBD2. V lost 3 bases to trimming and J lost 9 bases; unmatched junction nucleotides: 4. Germline lookup yields CDR1 LGHNA and CDR2 YSLEER. The CDR3 sequence is 14 residues long. The CDR3 loop is CASSHLAGGAEQFF. The CDR3 DNA reads TGCGCCAGCAGCCACCTAGCGGGGGGCGCTGAGCAGTTCTTC.

V and J are TRBV6-5 and TRBJ2-3; tentatively, D is TRBD1 (6 bases). CDR1 is MNHEY, CDR2 SVGAGI, per germline. The V gene lost 3 bases and the J gene lost 1 base, with 11 bases spanning the gap. This CDR3 spans 15 amino acids. The CDR3 DNA reads as TGTGCCAGCAGTTATCGCAGGGGTGGCACAGATACGCAGTATTTT. Protein: CASSYRRGGTDTQYF.

The genes are TRBV9 and TRBJ2-3; D gene unclear. Germline V gene sequence: CDR1 SGDLS, CDR2 YYNGEE. Trimming took off 0 bases at V and 4 bases at J, with 12 bases between the two ends. The CDR3 loop spans 15 amino acids. CDR3 DNA: TGTGCCAGCAGCGTAGCTGACGGGTTGGCAGATACGCAGTATTTT. It encodes CASSVADGLADTQYF.

The chain has TRBV7-3 and TRBJ2-6; 14 bases map to TRBD2. This CDR3 region has 19 residues. After removal of 4 bases from V and 2 bases from J, the junction contained 7 bases not matched to a gene. CDR1 is SGHTA, CDR2 FQGTGA, per germline. CDR3 sequence: CASSSLGLAGGPGANVLTF. CDR3 nucleotides: TGTGCCAGCAGCTCACTTGGACTAGCGGGGGGCCCTGGGGCCAACGTCCTGACTTTC.

The chain has TRBV7-9 and TRBJ2-5; 16 bases align to TRBD2. V shed 5 bases and J 4 bases; nucleotides not matched to a gene: 4. This CDR3 has 16 residues. CDR1 and CDR2 (germline): SEHNR, FQNEAQ (reference sequence). The CDR3 spells CASSPGLAGGRETQYF. DNA for the CDR3: TGTGCCAGCAGCCCGGGACTAGCGGGGGGGCGAGAGACCCAGTACTTC. Using reference TRBV7-9 and TRBJ2-5 for the parts outside the CDR3, the full variable domain is DTGVSQNPRHKITKRGQNVTFRCDPISEHNRLYWYRQTLGQGPEFLTYFQNEAQLEKSRLLSDRFSAERPKGSFSTLEIQRTEQGDSAMYLCASSPGLAGGRETQYFGPGTRLLVL.

V and J are TRBV5-6 and TRBJ1-2; TRBD1 is a possible D gene (5 bases). Germline CDR1 and CDR2: SGHDT and YYEEEE. V lost 4 bases and J lost 4, with 14 bases in between. This CDR3 spans 14 amino acids. The CDR3 bases are TGTGCCAGCAGCCTTACTCAGGGCCTCTATGGCTACACCTTC. Amino acid sequence: CASSLTQGLYGYTF. Combining the CDR3 with reference TRBV5-6 and TRBJ1-2 gives the whole variable domain DAGVTQSPTHLIKTRGQQVTLRCSPKSGHDTVSWYQQALGQGPQFIFQYYEEEERQRGNFPDRFSGHQFPNYSSELNVNALLLGDSALYLCASSLTQGLYGYTFGSGTRLTVV.

The rearrangement links TRBV21-1 to TRBJ2-5. TRBV21-1 constitutes a pseudogene. The CDR3 is 19 residues long. This chain's CDR3 is CASSKGLREHRLYQETQYF. CDR3 coding DNA: TGTGCCAGCAGCAAAGGACTTCGAGAACACCGTCTTTACCAAGAGACCCAGTACTTC.

This chain connects TRBV29-1 to TRBJ1-2; no firm D call. The germline V gene encodes CDR1 SQVTM and CDR2 ANQGSEA. V gave up 4 bases and J gave up 8 bases, with 14 bases separating them. The CDR3 runs to 12 residues. The CDR3 DNA reads as TGCAGCGTTGTGGTCTCCGACCGAGGCTACACCTTC. Translated, it gives CSVVVSDRGYTF. The full variable domain, its missing parts supplied by reference TRBV29-1 and TRBJ1-2, is SAVISQKPSRDICQRGTSLTIQCQVDSQVTMMFWYRQQPGQSLTLIATANQGSEATYESGFVIDKFPISRPNLTFSTLTVSNMSPEDSSIYLCSVVVSDRGYTFGSGTRLTVV.

The chain uses TRBV4-1 and TRBJ1-4; D gene uncertain. V gave up 0 bases and J gave up 4 bases, with 24 bases separating them. This CDR3 contains 20 residues. Germline CDR1 reads MGHRA; CDR2 reads YSYEKL. The CDR3 loop reads CASSQDDLAASPFGNEKLFF. CDR3 coding DNA: TGCGCCAGCAGCCAAGATGACCTCGCAGCGTCGCCCTTTGGTAATGAAAAACTGTTTTTT.

The chain links TRBV4-1 to TRBJ2-2; D not certain. The CDR3 has 17 residues. V was pared by 1 base and J by 5 bases, with 17 bases between. Germline V gene sequence: CDR1 MGHRA, CDR2 YSYEKL. The CDR3 reads CASSQGARSLGTGELFF. DNA for the CDR3: TGCGCCAGCAGCCAAGGGGCCCGGTCTCTGGGAACCGGGGAGCTGTTTTTT.

Comment on this clonotype: Because the CDR3's place on the DNA is in doubt, the DNA is left out and the CDR3 is given as listed by TCRdb. This sequence joins TRBV7-9 and TRBJ2-7; the table gives TRBD1 as D, unverified against the DNA. Counting both end residues, the CDR3 totals 15 amino acids. Germline lookup yields CDR1 SEHNR and CDR2 FQNEAQ (reference sequence). The CDR3: CASSFGQGDLYEQYF.